These 20 T cell receptor beta chains share one sample of origin, sequenced in a study of T cells after yellow fever vaccination. TCRdb re-derived calls from the 5' RACE reads in MiXCR, one entry per CDR3 protein. The data hold a few hundred thousand distinct CDR3 sequences, with 8% to 9.5% observed a single time. Sample: PBMCs, taken approximately 40 days after the first yellow fever vaccination. Receptor source: a man younger than 35 who received the YFV17D yellow fever vaccine.

The rearrangement uses TRBV4-2 and TRBJ2-3; D is possibly TRBD2 (6 bases). The V end was cut by 2 bases, the J end by 4 bases, with 10 bases between. CDR1 is LGHNA, CDR2 YNFKEQ, per germline. This CDR3 is 14 amino acids long. CDR3: CASSQSSGADTQYF. Written as DNA, the CDR3 is TGTGCCAGCAGCCAATCCTCGGGGGCAGATACGCAGTATTTT.

This clonotype was picked up a small number of times. This chain links TRBV7-2 with TRBJ2-2; 8 bases match TRBD2. This CDR3 is built from 16 residues. Germline loops: CDR1 SGHTA, CDR2 FQGNSA. The J segment lost 3 bases and the V segment lost 4 bases, leaving 7 bases of the junction unmatched. The CDR3 DNA reads TGTGCCAGCAGCTCATTTAGCGGGGCGTACACCGGGGAGCTGTTTTTT. It translates to CASSSFSGAYTGELFF.

This clonotype came up a few times. The chain links TRBV12-3 or TRBV12-4 to TRBJ2-2; D possibly corresponds to TRBD2 (6 bases). Trimming removed 4 bases from V and 5 bases from J, with 11 bases in between. The CDR3 extends over 14 amino acids. In DNA form, the CDR3 reads TGTGCCAGCAGTTCGGGCCGGGGGACCGGGGAGCTGTTTTTT. It translates to CASSSGRGTGELFF.

The rearrangement uses TRBV20-1 and TRBJ2-3; maybe TRBD2 (6 bases). CDR1 and CDR2 (germline): DFQATT, SNEGSKA (reference sequence). The germline V and J ends were trimmed by 3 bases and 6 bases, with 13 bases remaining between them. The CDR3 runs 13 residues. CDR3 nucleotide sequence: TGCAGTGCTAGGGGACTGGGGGACGATACGCAGTATTTT. Amino acid sequence: CSARGLGDDTQYF.

V and J are TRBV19 and TRBJ2-1; D perhaps matches TRBD1 (5 bases). The ends were cut back, 3 bases at V and 1 base at J, with 10 bases in the middle. The CDR3 consists of 15 residues. Germline CDR1 is LNHDA and CDR2 is SQIVND (reference sequence). The CDR3 protein is CASSMAGWSYNEQFF. CDR3 DNA: TGTGCCAGTAGTATGGCAGGGTGGTCCTACAATGAGCAGTTCTTC.

CDR3 nucleotide sequence: TGCGCCAGCAGCCAAGGTCCCGGGGACTATGGCTACACCTTC. Translating gives CASSQGPGDYGYTF. The rearrangement links TRBV4-1 to TRBJ1-2; D is unclear. Trimming stripped 1 base from V and 3 bases from J, with 9 bases between. This CDR3 has 14 amino acids. Germline loops: CDR1 MGHRA, CDR2 YSYEKL.

This clonotype was observed many times. The rearrangement joins TRBV3-1 to TRBJ1-2, with D perhaps matching TRBD1 (5 bases). CDR1 is LGHDT, CDR2 YNNKEL, per germline (reference sequence). The CDR3 runs 14 residues. V was clipped by 1 base and J by 5 bases, with 11 bases between them. The DNA for the CDR3 is TGTGCCAGCAGCCAAGGGGACCGTAGGTATGGCTACACCTTC. As protein: CASSQGDRRYGYTF.

The V gene is TRBV19, the J gene TRBJ2-1; 9 nucleotides match TRBD1. The CDR3 runs 15 residues. The germline V gene has CDR1 LNHDA and CDR2 SQIVND (reference sequence). With 2 bases clipped from V and 9 bases from J, the junction kept 8 bases outside the gene matches. CDR3: CASSIIGTGKGEQFF. Written as DNA, the CDR3 is TGTGCCAGTAGTATAATTGGGACAGGGAAAGGTGAGCAGTTCTTC.

This clonotype has just a few counts. The gene calls are TRBV7-8 and TRBJ1-5; D not resolved. V lost 5 bases to trimming and J lost 6 bases, with 11 bases between them. The CDR3 is 13 amino acids. Germline assignment: CDR1 SGHVS and CDR2 FQNEAQ. The CDR3 DNA is TGTGCCAGCAGCAGGGAATTTGGTCAGCCCCAGCATTTT. Its translation is CASSREFGQPQHF.

On this clonotype itself: This CDR3 fails to terminate in the conserved phenylalanine or tryptophan, so it likely reflects a read error. No DNA is shown, since the ends of the CDR3 on it are uncertain; the CDR3 is the one TCRdb lists. The gene calls are TRBV20-1 and TRBJ1-6; TRBD1, the table's D call, lacks a check against the DNA. Germline CDR1 is DFQATT and CDR2 is SNEGSKA (reference sequence). Counting both end residues, the CDR3 totals 11 amino acids. CDR3 region: CSARDPTGGSV.

This clonotype turned up a few times. The V call is TRBV5-1, the J call TRBJ2-5; D may be TRBD1 (6 bases). The CDR3 length is 15 residues. CDR1 SGHRS and CDR2 YFSETQ come from the germline V gene. V lost 0 bases to trimming and J lost 5 bases, with 14 bases between them. The CDR3: CASSLAGRGMETQYF. The CDR3 nucleotides read TGCGCCAGCAGCTTGGCCGGCAGGGGTATGGAGACCCAGTACTTC.

This clonotype has only a few counts. This chain uses TRBV7-3 with TRBJ2-1; TRBD2 agrees at 8 bases. Germline lookup yields CDR1 SGHTA and CDR2 FQGTGA. This CDR3 region has 17 residues. V was clipped by 2 bases and J by 5 bases; unmatched bases: 11. CDR3 residues: CASSLSLGGGLNNEQFF. Written as DNA, the CDR3 is TGTGCCAGCAGCTTATCCCTCGGGGGGGGACTTAACAATGAGCAGTTCTTC.

The chain employs TRBV19 and TRBJ1-4; D gene uncertain. The V end was cut by 4 bases, the J end by 0 bases, with 12 bases between. This CDR3 has 16 residues. Germline loops: CDR1 LNHDA, CDR2 SQIVND (reference sequence). The CDR3 reads CASSTAGRATNEKLFF. The CDR3 nucleotides read TGTGCCAGTAGTACCGCCGGACGTGCAACTAATGAAAAACTGTTTTTT.

This clonotype appeared a few times. The rearrangement joins TRBV5-1 to TRBJ2-1, with D perhaps matching TRBD1 or TRBD2 (5 bases each). CDR3 size: 13 residues. V dropped 5 bases and J dropped 12 bases, with 18 bases sitting between them. Germline CDR1 and CDR2: SGHRS and YFSETQ. The CDR3 nucleotides read TGCGCCAGCAGGACCCCACCCGGGGCACGGCAGTTCTTC. Protein product: CASRTPPGARQFF.

CDR3 in amino acids: CSARGGAANTEAFF. In DNA, the CDR3 is TGCAGTGCTCGGGGGGGGGCCGCGAACACTGAAGCTTTCTTT. The chain recombines TRBV20-1 with TRBJ1-1; possibly TRBD1 for D (6 bases). Germline-derived CDR1 and CDR2 are DFQATT and SNEGSKA (reference sequence). CDR3 length: 14 amino acids. Deletions cut 5 bases from V and 1 base from J, with 14 bases between.

In this sample, this clonotype turned up a few times. V gene TRBV27 combines with J gene TRBJ2-3; 13 nucleotides match TRBD2. The V gene end was trimmed by 4 bases and the J gene end by 2 bases; junction bases not matched to a gene: 21. From germline, CDR1 is MNHEY and CDR2 SMNVEV (reference sequence). There are 22 residues in the CDR3. CDR3 coding DNA: TGTGCCAGCAGTTCTAACGACCGGGGACTAGCGGGGCCCCGAGCCTACACAGATACGCAGTATTTT. Translated, it gives CASSSNDRGLAGPRAYTDTQYF.

The rearrangement links TRBV5-1 to TRBJ2-1; 10 bases line up with TRBD2. CDR3 length: 15 amino acids. With V trimmed by 4 bases and J by 5 bases, 6 bases remained unmatched. The germline V gene encodes CDR1 SGHRS and CDR2 YFSETQ. Here the CDR3 DNA reads TGCGCCAGCAGCCCCCTCCTAGCGGGGGACAATGAGCAGTTCTTC. This encodes CASSPLLAGDNEQFF.

This clonotype was observed a few times. The chain couples TRBV7-2 to TRBJ2-3, with 10 bases fitting TRBD2. Trimming cost V 2 bases and J 1 base; bases outside gene matches: 3. CDR3 length equals 16 residues. Germline V lookup: CDR1 SGHTA, CDR2 FQGNSA. The CDR3 spells CASSLNSGGRTDTQYF. Here the CDR3 DNA reads TGTGCCAGCAGCTTAAATAGCGGGGGGCGCACAGATACGCAGTATTTT. Based on the CDR3 plus reference TRBV7-2 and TRBJ2-3, the full variable domain is GAGVSQSPSNKVTEKGKDVELRCDPISGHTALYWYRQSLGQGLEFLIYFQGNSAPDKSGLPSDRFSAERTGGSVSTLTIQRTQQEDSAVYLCASSLNSGGRTDTQYFGPGTRLTVL.

This clonotype was seen a handful of times. The rearrangement links TRBV7-3 to TRBJ2-1, with TRBD1 matching 8 bases. V was pared by 3 bases and J by 9 bases, with 4 bases of the junction left unmatched. Germline V gene sequence: CDR1 SGHTA, CDR2 FQGTGA. The CDR3 is made up of 13 amino acids. The CDR3 nucleotides read TGTGCCAGCAGCTTCGGACAGGGACGTGAGCAGTTCTTC. Amino acids: CASSFGQGREQFF.

This clonotype was detected many times. The rearrangement joins TRBV20-1 to TRBJ1-6, with TRBD1 matching over 9 bases. This CDR3 has 14 residues. Trimming took 6 bases from V and 9 from J; bases not matched to a gene: 9. Germline V gene data show CDR1 as DFQATT and CDR2 as SNEGSKA (reference sequence). CDR3 in amino acids: CSAWTGAESSPLHF. The CDR3 bases are TGCAGTGCGTGGACAGGGGCCGAGAGTTCACCCCTCCACTTT.